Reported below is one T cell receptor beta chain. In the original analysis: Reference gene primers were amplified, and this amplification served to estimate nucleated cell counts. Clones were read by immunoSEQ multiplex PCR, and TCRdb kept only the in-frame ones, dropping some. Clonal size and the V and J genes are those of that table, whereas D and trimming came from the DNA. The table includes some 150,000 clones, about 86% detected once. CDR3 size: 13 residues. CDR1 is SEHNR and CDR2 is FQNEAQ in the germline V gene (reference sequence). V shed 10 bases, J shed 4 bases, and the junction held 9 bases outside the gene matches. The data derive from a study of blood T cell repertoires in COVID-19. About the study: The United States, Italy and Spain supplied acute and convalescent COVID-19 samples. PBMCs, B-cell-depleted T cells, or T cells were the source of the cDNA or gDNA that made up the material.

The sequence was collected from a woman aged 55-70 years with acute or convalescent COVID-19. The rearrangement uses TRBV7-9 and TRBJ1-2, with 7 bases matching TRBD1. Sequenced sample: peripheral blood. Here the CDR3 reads CATRTGPPYGYTF. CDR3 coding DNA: TGTGCCACACGGACAGGTCCTCCCTATGGCTACACCTTC. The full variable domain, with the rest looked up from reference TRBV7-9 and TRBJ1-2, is DTGVSQNPRHKITKRGQNVTFRCDPISEHNRLYWYRQTLGQGPEFLTYFQNEAQLEKSRLLSDRFSAERPKGSFSTLEIQRTEQGDSAMYLCATRTGPPYGYTFGSGTRLTVV.